Here is one TCR beta chain with its context. Its antigen is unidentified. The germline gene is not matched at one end of the junction; a read error may be the cause. This entry is derived from a study of molecular identifiers for immune sequencing clone quantification. General study findings and limits: Over 98% of effector molecules, but under 1% in naive cells, were held by clones with more than 20 RNA copies.

The CDR3 sequence is 18 residues long. The V gene's germline CDR1 is SGHDN and CDR2 FVKESK. TCRdb reanalysed the PCR reads using MiXCR and keeps one entry per CDR3 protein. In the table there are about 640,000 distinct CDR3 sequences, 20% of which are singletons. This sequence was found in a human donor in good health. Some libraries in this study had Jurkat cell RNA spiked in. Sequenced material: naive CD8+ T cells from blood, with Jurkat cell RNA spiked in. Noted subset: FACS-sorted CD8+CD4-CCR7+CD45RA+ naive T cells. The chain combines TRBV14 with TRBJ2-1, with 7 nucleotides matching TRBD2. The CDR3 DNA is TGCGCCAGCAGCCAAGATATAAGCGGGGCCCCTTTGTGGAATGAGCAGTTCTTC. This translates into CASSQDISGAPLWNEQFF.